This note documents a single TCR beta chain sequence. Its antigen remains unidentified. The data were taken from a study of shared clonotypes between healthy human individuals. Sequencing was performed with immunoSEQ multiplex PCR; in TCRdb, only in-frame clones are kept and a portion is missing. Found here are about 690,000 clones, around 90% of them singletons; the top ten hold 34%. Trimming pared 1 base from V and 4 bases from J, leaving 14 bases between. The CDR3 length is 16 residues. Germline V gene lookup returns CDR1 MDHEN and CDR2 SYDVKM. General study findings and limits: A handful of donors had around 5% of their naive CD4 clonotypes in common.

Donors had no recently reported acute infections or vaccinations and were HIV-negative. The material sequenced was memory CD8+ T cells from PBMCs. Noted subset: CD45RO+ cells pooled with CCR7-negative TemRA cells. V and J are TRBV28 and TRBJ1-3; D unresolved. The clonotype was recovered from a young man in good health. Some clones in this sample may be carry-over from other donors' samples. CDR3 in amino acids: CASSLYRPGSGNTIYF. The CDR3 nucleotides are TGTGCCAGCAGTTTATATCGCCCGGGTTCCGGAAACACCATATATTTT.